Below, 13 T cell receptor beta chains from the same sample are listed, as sequenced in a study of OX40 agonist ivuxolimab in advanced cancers. TCRdb's table, derived via immunoSEQ multiplex PCR, lists solely in-frame clones and lacks some. Found here are approximately 60,000 clones, 65% to 85% of them singletons; the top ten hold around 30%. Sequencing used CD4+ or CD8+ T cells sorted from blood, obtained in a trial of the OX40 agonist ivuxolimab. The receptors come from an adult with an advanced solid tumor such as melanoma, head and neck, liver or kidney cancer.

This clone was recorded once. The chain joins TRBV5-6 to TRBJ2-3, with D possibly matching TRBD1 (6 bases). The V gene's germline CDR1 is SGHDT and CDR2 YYEEEE. V lost 0 bases and J lost 8, with 16 bases in between. The length of the CDR3 is 15 residues. For the CDR3, the DNA is TGTGCCAGCAGCTTGGTGGCCAGGGGATCGGGTACGCAGTATTTT. As protein: CASSLVARGSGTQYF.

Turning to this clone: Within the sample, other DNA sequences also encode this same CDR3. This chain connects TRBV18 to TRBJ1-3, with 8 bases identical to TRBD1. Trimming cost V 2 bases and J 4 bases; bases outside gene matches: 1. CDR3 length: 14 residues. CDR1 is KGHSH, CDR2 LQKENI, per germline. CDR3 sequence reads: CASSPDRGGNTIYF. CDR3 DNA: TGTGCCAGCTCACCAGACAGGGGAGGAAACACCATATATTTT.

The V call is TRBV5-8, the J call TRBJ1-2; possibly TRBD1 for D (5 bases). The CDR3 spans 15 residues. V lost 0 bases, J lost 6 bases, and 15 bases lay in between. Germline V gives CDR1 SGHTS, CDR2 YDEGEE. The CDR3 nucleotides read TGTGCCAGCAGCTTGGTCAGACACCAGGGAGATGGCTACACCTTC. Protein: CASSLVRHQGDGYTF.

This chain joins TRBV2 and TRBJ1-4; weak D call: TRBD1 (5 bases). CDR3 length equals 16 residues. Germline V gene data show CDR1 as SNHLY and CDR2 as FYNNEI. Between the trimmed V and J ends, which lost 7 bases and 2 bases, there was a span of 17 bases. CDR3 coding DNA: TGTGCCAGCACATTGGCCAGGACACGTACTAATGAAAAACTGTTTTTT. This sequence encodes CASTLARTRTNEKLFF.

The rearrangement links TRBV20-1 to TRBJ1-1, with D perhaps TRBD1 (6 bases). Trimming pared 3 bases from V and 7 bases from J, leaving 9 bases between. The CDR3 loop spans 11 amino acids. Germline CDR1 and CDR2: DFQATT and SNEGSKA (reference sequence). The CDR3 region is CSASRGGEAFF. In DNA, the CDR3 is TGCAGTGCTAGCAGGGGCGGTGAAGCTTTCTTT.

The gene calls are TRBV4-2 and TRBJ2-7; 8 bases are shared with TRBD2. With 3 bases clipped from V and 2 bases from J, the junction kept 6 bases outside the gene matches. Germline loops: CDR1 LGHNA, CDR2 YNFKEQ. CDR3 length: 15 residues. CDR3 loop: CASSQITSGTYEQYF. The CDR3 nucleotides are TGTGCCAGCAGCCAGATAACTAGCGGAACCTACGAGCAGTACTTC.

Written as DNA, the CDR3 is TGCGCCAGCAGTGACCGGGACCTCACTTCGCAGTATTTT. Amino acid sequence: CASSDRDLTSQYF. The J gene is TRBJ2-3, the V gene TRBV10-2; perhaps D is TRBD1 or TRBD2 (5 bases each). This CDR3 spans 13 amino acids. V lost 3 bases and J lost 10, with 14 bases in between. Germline CDR1 WSHSY, CDR2 SAAADI.

This clone occurred a few times. The chain is built from TRBV28 and TRBJ1-1, with 10 positions matching TRBD1. The CDR3 has 15 amino acids. Germline V CDR1 and CDR2: MDHEN, SYDVKM. Unmatched junction bases numbered 5, after V lost 6 bases and J lost 1 base. The CDR3 is CASRGTGVGNTEAFF. The CDR3 DNA reads as TGTGCCAGCAGAGGGACAGGGGTGGGGAACACTGAAGCTTTCTTT.

The CDR3 sequence: CASSLSSGVGDTQYF. CDR3 DNA sequence: TGTGCCAGCAGCTTGTCTAGCGGGGTGGGAGATACGCAGTATTTT. This chain connects TRBV5-4 to TRBJ2-3, with 9 nucleotides matching TRBD2. CDR1 SGHNT and CDR2 YYREEE come from the germline V gene (reference sequence). The CDR3 covers 15 residues. The V segment lost 1 base and the J segment 5 bases; nucleotides outside the gene matches: 5.

V is TRBV7-2 and J is TRBJ2-1; weak D call: TRBD2 (5 bases). Trimming left V 4 bases short and J 12 bases short, with 19 bases between. CDR1 and CDR2 from the germline V gene are SGHTA and FQGNSA. CDR3 length: 14 amino acids. CDR3 amino acids: CASSSRWGAVGQFF. The CDR3 bases are TGTGCCAGCAGCTCCCGATGGGGAGCGGTGGGGCAGTTCTTC.

The sample holds a few counts of this clone. V gene TRBV5-4 combines with J gene TRBJ1-1, with D maybe TRBD1 (6 bases). Looked up from germline, CDR1 is SGHNT and CDR2 is YYREEE (reference sequence). Trimming took off 3 bases at V and 5 bases at J, with 17 bases between the two ends. This CDR3 contains 15 residues. CDR3 bases: TGTGCCAGCAGCTCGCGGGGGGCCCTGGAAACTGAAGCTTTCTTT. Translation: CASSSRGALETEAFF.

The rearrangement uses TRBV14 and TRBJ2-3; D is possibly TRBD2 (5 bases). Looked up from germline, CDR1 is SGHDN and CDR2 is FVKESK. V lost 6 bases to trimming and J lost 6 bases, with 22 bases between them. This CDR3 spans 16 amino acids. Here the CDR3 reads CASSSAARRLTDTQYF. DNA for the CDR3: TGTGCCAGCAGTTCAGCCGCTAGGAGGCTAACGGATACGCAGTATTTT.

The chain carries TRBV19 and TRBJ2-6; perhaps TRBD2 as D (6 bases). Trimming took off 8 bases at V and 0 bases at J, with 14 bases between the two ends. The CDR3 loop spans 16 amino acids. Germline V lookup: CDR1 LNHDA, CDR2 SQIVND (reference sequence). The DNA for the CDR3 is TGTGCCAGTCGGGACTCCAGAACCTCTGGGGCCAACGTCCTGACTTTC. The encoded protein is CASRDSRTSGANVLTF.